A single sample gave rise to the 5 T cell receptor beta chains below, sequenced in a study of T cells after yellow fever vaccination. TCRdb re-analysed the 5' RACE reads in MiXCR, keeping a single row per CDR3 protein. The table lists 450,000 to 600,000 distinct CDR3 sequences, roughly 13% of them singletons, with more than 12% in the top ten. The sequencing here drew on PBMCs, taken on the day of the yellow fever booster vaccination. The receptors were sampled from a young man who received the YFV17D yellow fever vaccine.

This rearrangement joins TRBV28 to TRBJ1-2, with TRBD1 as a possible D gene (6 bases). The CDR3 is 12 amino acids. The V end was cut by 4 bases, the J end by 8 bases, with 11 bases between. CDR1 is MDHEN and CDR2 is SYDVKM in the germline V gene. The CDR3 spells CASSYTGRGYTF. CDR3 coding DNA: TGTGCCAGCAGTTACACAGGGCGAGGCTACACCTTC.

The chain uses TRBV14 and TRBJ1-1; D gene uncertain. The V gene's germline CDR1 is SGHDN and CDR2 FVKESK. This CDR3 spans 13 amino acids. Trimming took 6 bases from V and 0 from J, leaving 8 bases between them. The CDR3 sequence: CASRLGLNTEAFF. For the CDR3, the DNA is TGTGCCAGCAGATTAGGGTTGAACACTGAAGCTTTCTTT.

In this sample, this clonotype turned up many times. The chain has TRBV6-1 and TRBJ2-5; TRBD2 matches at 11 bases. Germline lookup yields CDR1 MNHNS and CDR2 SASEGT. The J segment lost 6 bases and the V segment lost 6 bases, leaving 6 bases of the junction unmatched. The CDR3 consists of 14 residues. The CDR3 loop reads CASRTSGSVQTQYF. The CDR3 nucleotides are TGTGCCAGCAGAACTAGCGGGAGTGTGCAGACCCAGTACTTC.

The sample holds a few counts of this clonotype. The chain is built from TRBV6-1 and TRBJ2-5, with D perhaps matching TRBD1 or TRBD2 (5 bases each). Per the germline V gene, CDR1 is MNHNS and CDR2 is SASEGT. The CDR3 has 15 residues. Trimming removed 10 bases at V and 3 bases at J, with 21 bases between. The CDR3 bases are TGTGCCATACAACGGGGACCGAATAAAGAAGAGACCCAGTACTTC. Translated, it gives CAIQRGPNKEETQYF.

This clonotype showed up just a few times. The chain has TRBV4-2 and TRBJ2-1, with 9 nucleotides matching TRBD2. Trimming at V came to 1 base and at J to 2 bases, leaving 6 bases not matched to a gene. The CDR3 loop spans 17 amino acids. The germline V gene encodes CDR1 LGHNA and CDR2 YNFKEQ. The CDR3 DNA sequence: TGTGCCAGCAGCCAAGCCCCGACTAGCGGTCCCTACAATGAGCAGTTCTTC. It encodes CASSQAPTSGPYNEQFF.